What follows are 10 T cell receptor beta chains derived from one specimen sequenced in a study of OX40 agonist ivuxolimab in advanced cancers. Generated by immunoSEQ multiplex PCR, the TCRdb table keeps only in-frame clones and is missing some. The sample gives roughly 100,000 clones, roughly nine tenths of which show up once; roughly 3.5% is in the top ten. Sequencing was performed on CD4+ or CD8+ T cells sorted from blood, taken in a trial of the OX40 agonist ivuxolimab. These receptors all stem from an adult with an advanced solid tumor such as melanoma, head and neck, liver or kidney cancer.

CDR3 DNA sequence: TGTGCCAGCAGCACAAAGGTGGGGGATGGCTACACCTTC. This codes for CASSTKVGDGYTF. This rearrangement joins TRBV9 to TRBJ1-2; TRBD1 is a possible D gene (5 bases). The V and J ends lost 4 bases and 6 bases respectively, with 13 bases between them. This CDR3 has 13 residues. The germline V gene has CDR1 SGDLS and CDR2 YYNGEE.

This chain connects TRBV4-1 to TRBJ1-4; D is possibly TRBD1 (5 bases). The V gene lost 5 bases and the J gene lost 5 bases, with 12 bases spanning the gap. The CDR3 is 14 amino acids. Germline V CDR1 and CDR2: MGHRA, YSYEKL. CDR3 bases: TGCGCCAGCAGCGTAGGGGCGGGGAATGAAAAACTGTTTTTT. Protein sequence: CASSVGAGNEKLFF.

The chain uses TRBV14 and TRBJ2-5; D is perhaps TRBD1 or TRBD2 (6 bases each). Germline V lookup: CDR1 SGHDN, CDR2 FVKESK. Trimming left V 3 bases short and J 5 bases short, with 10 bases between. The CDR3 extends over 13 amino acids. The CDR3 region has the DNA TGTGCCAGCAGCCACTGGGGGGCGGAGACCCAGTACTTC. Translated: CASSHWGAETQYF.

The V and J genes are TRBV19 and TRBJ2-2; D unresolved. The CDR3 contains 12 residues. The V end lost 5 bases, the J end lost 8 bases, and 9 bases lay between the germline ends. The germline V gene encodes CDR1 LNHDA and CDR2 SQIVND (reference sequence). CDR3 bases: TGTGCCAGTAGTTCATGGGGAGGGGAGCTGTTTTTT. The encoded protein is CASSSWGGELFF.

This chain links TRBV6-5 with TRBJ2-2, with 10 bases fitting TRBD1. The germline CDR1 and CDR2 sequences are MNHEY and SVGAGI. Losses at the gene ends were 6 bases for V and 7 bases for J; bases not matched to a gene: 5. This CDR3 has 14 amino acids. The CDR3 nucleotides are TGTGCCAGCAGGTTGACAGGGGGCCACGGGGAGCTGTTTTTT. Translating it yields CASRLTGGHGELFF.

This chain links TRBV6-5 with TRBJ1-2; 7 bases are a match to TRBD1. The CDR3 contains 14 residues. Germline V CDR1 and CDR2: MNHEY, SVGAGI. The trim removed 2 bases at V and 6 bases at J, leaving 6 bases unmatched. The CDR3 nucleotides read TGTGCCAGCAGTTACGGGACAGTCGGCGATGGCTACACCTTC. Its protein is CASSYGTVGDGYTF.

CDR3 DNA sequence: TGTGCCAGCAGCTTTGGAGCGGGAGTCTTGAATGAGCAGTTCTTC. Encoded protein: CASSFGAGVLNEQFF. V gene TRBV5-8 combines with J gene TRBJ2-1; 8 nucleotides match TRBD2. The CDR3 contains 15 residues. V trimming: 2 bases; J trimming: 7 bases; junction bases outside the gene matches: 8. Germline loops: CDR1 SGHTS, CDR2 YDEGEE. The whole variable domain, remainder taken from reference TRBV5-8 and TRBJ2-1, is EAGVTQSPTHLIKTRGQQATLRCSPISGHTSVYWYQQALGLGLQFLLWYDEGEERNRGNFPPRFSGRQFPNYSSELNVNALELEDSALYLCASSFGAGVLNEQFFGPGTRLTVL.

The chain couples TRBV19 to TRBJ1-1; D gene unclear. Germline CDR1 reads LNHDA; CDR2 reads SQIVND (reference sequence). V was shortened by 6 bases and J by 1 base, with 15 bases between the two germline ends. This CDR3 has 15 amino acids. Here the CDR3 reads CASSPTTVPNTEAFF. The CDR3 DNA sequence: TGTGCCAGTAGCCCCACGACGGTACCGAACACTGAAGCTTTCTTT.

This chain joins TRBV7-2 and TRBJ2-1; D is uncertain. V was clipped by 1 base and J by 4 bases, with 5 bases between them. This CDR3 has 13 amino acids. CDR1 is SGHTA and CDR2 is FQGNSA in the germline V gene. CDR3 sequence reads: CASSLEVYNEQFF. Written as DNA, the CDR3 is TGTGCCAGCAGCTTAGAAGTTTACAATGAGCAGTTCTTC. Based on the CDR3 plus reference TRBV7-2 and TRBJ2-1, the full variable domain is GAGVSQSPSNKVTEKGKDVELRCDPISGHTALYWYRQSLGQGLEFLIYFQGNSAPDKSGLPSDRFSAERTGGSVSTLTIQRTQQEDSAVYLCASSLEVYNEQFFGPGTRLTVL.

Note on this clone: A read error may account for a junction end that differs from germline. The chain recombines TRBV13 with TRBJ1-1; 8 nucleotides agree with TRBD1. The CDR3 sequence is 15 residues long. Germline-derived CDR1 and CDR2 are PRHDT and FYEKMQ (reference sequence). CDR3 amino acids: CASTLGRGLGTEAFF. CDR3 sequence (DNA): TGTGCCAGCACCTTAGGCAGGGGGCTGGGCACTGAAGCTTTCTTT.